This entry lists 9 T cell receptor beta chains sequenced from one sample in a study of long-term antiretroviral therapy in people with HIV. Sequencing used immunoSEQ v3.0 at survey level. Generated by immunoSEQ multiplex PCR, the TCRdb table keeps only in-frame clones and is missing some. Of approximately 25,000 clones listed, around 88% were seen once; the top ten hold under 5.5%. The sequences come from unsorted PBMCs, collected more than 4.3 years after starting antiretroviral therapy. Source of these receptors: a man aged 25 to 45 with HIV.

The chain has TRBV29-1 and TRBJ1-2, with TRBD1 matching 8 bases. Germline values: CDR1 SQVTM, CDR2 ANQGSEA. V lost 6 bases to trimming and J lost 7 bases; unmatched junction nucleotides: 10. The CDR3 runs to 13 residues. CDR3 sequence: CSVLLGQGLGYTF. The CDR3 DNA reads TGCAGCGTCCTCCTCGGACAGGGTCTTGGCTACACCTTC.

V gene TRBV13 combines with J gene TRBJ1-2; 12 bases match TRBD1. J gave up 7 bases and V 3 bases, and 3 bases lay outside the gene matches. The length of the CDR3 is 14 residues. Looked up from germline, CDR1 is PRHDT and CDR2 is FYEKMQ (reference sequence). The CDR3 loop reads CASSLGQGAGGYTF. CDR3 bases: TGTGCCAGCAGCTTGGGACAGGGGGCGGGTGGCTACACCTTC.

The chain joins TRBV6-5 to TRBJ1-2; 9 nucleotides agree with TRBD1. Germline V lookup: CDR1 MNHEY, CDR2 SVGAGI. Unmatched junction bases numbered 8, after V lost 2 bases and J lost 4 bases. The CDR3 spans 16 residues. The CDR3 is CASSYRDRAFPYGYTF. CDR3 in DNA: TGTGCCAGCAGTTACCGGGACAGGGCGTTTCCCTATGGCTACACCTTC.

The chain joins TRBV28 to TRBJ2-1; D is undetermined. This CDR3 comprises 12 residues. V was pared by 5 bases and J by 3 bases, with 5 bases between. CDR1 and CDR2 from the germline V gene are MDHEN and SYDVKM. This chain's CDR3 is CASSDRYNEQFF. The CDR3 nucleotides are TGTGCCAGCAGTGACCGCTACAATGAGCAGTTCTTC.

This sequence joins TRBV4-1 and TRBJ2-7; unclear D gene. The CDR3 length is 16 residues. Germline assignment: CDR1 MGHRA and CDR2 YSYEKL. Trimming removed 2 bases from V and 2 bases from J, with 16 bases in between. The CDR3 here is CASSQTVGPPAYEQYF. The CDR3 region has the DNA TGCGCCAGCAGCCAAACGGTTGGCCCTCCTGCCTACGAGCAGTACTTC.

The chain recombines TRBV30 with TRBJ2-1, with D unresolved. CDR1 and CDR2 from the germline V gene are GTSNPN and SVGIG (reference sequence). V dropped 2 bases and J dropped 3 bases, with 8 bases sitting between them. This CDR3 comprises 13 residues. This CDR3 is CAWSSAHYNEQFF. The CDR3 DNA sequence: TGTGCCTGGAGTTCGGCCCACTACAATGAGCAGTTCTTC.

This chain links TRBV6-1 with TRBJ1-2, with no clear D. Trimming took off 3 bases at V and 4 bases at J, with 9 bases between the two ends. Germline values: CDR1 MNHNS, CDR2 SASEGT. The CDR3 spans 13 residues. CDR3 sequence reads: CASSERQSYGYTF. The CDR3 bases are TGTGCCAGCAGTGAGAGGCAGAGCTATGGCTACACCTTC.

This chain joins TRBV7-9 and TRBJ1-4; D gene uncertain. Trimming stripped 1 base from V and 4 bases from J, with 7 bases between. The CDR3 has 14 residues. Germline CDR1 is SEHNR and CDR2 is FQNEAQ (reference sequence). CDR3 loop: CASSLVGVNEKLFF. In DNA, the CDR3 is TGTGCCAGCAGCTTAGTTGGGGTTAATGAAAAACTGTTTTTT.

The chain joins TRBV7-8 to TRBJ2-2, with D perhaps TRBD2 (6 bases). Germline values: CDR1 SGHVS, CDR2 FQNEAQ. This CDR3 spans 18 amino acids. Trimming pared 5 bases from V and 1 base from J, leaving 20 bases between. The DNA of the CDR3 is TGTGCCAGCAGCCCTAGCTGGATGGAGGGGTTGAACACCGGGGAGCTGTTTTTT. As protein: CASSPSWMEGLNTGELFF.